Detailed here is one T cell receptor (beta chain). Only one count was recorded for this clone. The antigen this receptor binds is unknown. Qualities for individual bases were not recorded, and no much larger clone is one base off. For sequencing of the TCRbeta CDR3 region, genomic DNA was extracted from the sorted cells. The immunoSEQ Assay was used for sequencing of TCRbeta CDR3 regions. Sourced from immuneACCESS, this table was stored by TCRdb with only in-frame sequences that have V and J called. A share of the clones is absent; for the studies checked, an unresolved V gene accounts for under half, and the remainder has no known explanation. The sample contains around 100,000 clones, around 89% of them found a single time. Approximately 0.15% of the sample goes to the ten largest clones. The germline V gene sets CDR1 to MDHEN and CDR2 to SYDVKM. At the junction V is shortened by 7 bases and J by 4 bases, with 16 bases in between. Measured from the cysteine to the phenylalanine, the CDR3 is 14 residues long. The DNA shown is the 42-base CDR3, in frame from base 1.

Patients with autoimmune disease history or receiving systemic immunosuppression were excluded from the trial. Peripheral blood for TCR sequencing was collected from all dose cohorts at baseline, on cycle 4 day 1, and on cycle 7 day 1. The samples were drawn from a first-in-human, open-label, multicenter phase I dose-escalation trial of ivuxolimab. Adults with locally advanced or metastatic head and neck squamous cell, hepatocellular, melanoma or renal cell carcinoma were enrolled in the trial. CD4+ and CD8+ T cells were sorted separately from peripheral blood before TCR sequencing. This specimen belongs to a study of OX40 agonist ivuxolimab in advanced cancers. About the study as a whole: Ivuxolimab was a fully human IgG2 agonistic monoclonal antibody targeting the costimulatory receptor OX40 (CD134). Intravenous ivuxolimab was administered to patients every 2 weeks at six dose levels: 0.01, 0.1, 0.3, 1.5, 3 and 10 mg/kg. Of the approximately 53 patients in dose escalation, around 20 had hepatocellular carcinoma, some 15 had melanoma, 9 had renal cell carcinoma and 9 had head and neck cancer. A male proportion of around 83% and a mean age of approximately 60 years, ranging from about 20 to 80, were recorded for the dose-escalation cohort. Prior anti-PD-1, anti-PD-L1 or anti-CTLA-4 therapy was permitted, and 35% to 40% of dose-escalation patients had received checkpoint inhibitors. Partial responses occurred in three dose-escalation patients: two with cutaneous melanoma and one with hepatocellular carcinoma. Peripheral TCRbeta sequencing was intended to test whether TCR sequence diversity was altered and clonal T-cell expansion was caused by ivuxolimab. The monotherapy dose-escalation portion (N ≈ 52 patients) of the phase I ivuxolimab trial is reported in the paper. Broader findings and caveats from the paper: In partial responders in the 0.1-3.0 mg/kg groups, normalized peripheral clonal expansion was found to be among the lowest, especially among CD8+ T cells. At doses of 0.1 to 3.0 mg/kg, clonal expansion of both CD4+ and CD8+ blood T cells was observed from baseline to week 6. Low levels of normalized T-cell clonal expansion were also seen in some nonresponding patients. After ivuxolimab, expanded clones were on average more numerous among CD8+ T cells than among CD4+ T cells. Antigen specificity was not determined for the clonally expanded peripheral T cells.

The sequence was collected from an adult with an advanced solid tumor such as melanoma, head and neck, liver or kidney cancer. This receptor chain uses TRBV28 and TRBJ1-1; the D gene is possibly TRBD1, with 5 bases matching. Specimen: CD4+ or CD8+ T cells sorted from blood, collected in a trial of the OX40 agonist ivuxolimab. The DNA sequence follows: TGTGCCAGCAAAAGTGGAGGGGTTGGCACTGAAGCTTTCTTT. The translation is CASKSGGVGTEAFF. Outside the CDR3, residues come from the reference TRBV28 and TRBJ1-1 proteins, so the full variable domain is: DVKVTQSSRYLVKRTGEKVFLECVQDMDHENMFWYRQDPGLGLRLIYFSYDVKMKEKGDIPEGYSVSREKKERFSLILESASTNQTSMYLCASKSGGVGTEAFFGQGTRLTVV.